This T cell receptor (beta chain) was identified during a study of OX40 agonist ivuxolimab in advanced cancers. Overall study: An agonistic human IgG2 monoclonal antibody against OX40 (CD134) was given. Eligibility rules accepted prior anti-PD-1, anti-PD-L1 or anti-CTLA-4 therapy, and over 35% had some.

This clone was found a few times. Measured with immunoSEQ multiplex PCR; TCRdb has only the in-frame clones, and not every one. The sample records roughly 49,000 clones, about nine tenths being singletons. Germline V gene sequence: CDR1 MDHEN, CDR2 SYDVKM. The CDR3 spans 13 residues. Trimming cost V 10 bases and J 4 bases; bases outside gene matches: 6. This specimen consisted of CD4+ or CD8+ T cells sorted from blood, obtained in a trial of the OX40 agonist ivuxolimab. The chain has TRBV28 and TRBJ2-2; TRBD2 aligns across 7 bases. The receptor comes from an adult with an advanced solid tumor such as melanoma, head and neck, liver or kidney cancer. CDR3 amino acids: CANRGDATGELFF. The CDR3 DNA is TGTGCCAACCGGGGGGACGCCACCGGGGAGCTGTTTTTT.